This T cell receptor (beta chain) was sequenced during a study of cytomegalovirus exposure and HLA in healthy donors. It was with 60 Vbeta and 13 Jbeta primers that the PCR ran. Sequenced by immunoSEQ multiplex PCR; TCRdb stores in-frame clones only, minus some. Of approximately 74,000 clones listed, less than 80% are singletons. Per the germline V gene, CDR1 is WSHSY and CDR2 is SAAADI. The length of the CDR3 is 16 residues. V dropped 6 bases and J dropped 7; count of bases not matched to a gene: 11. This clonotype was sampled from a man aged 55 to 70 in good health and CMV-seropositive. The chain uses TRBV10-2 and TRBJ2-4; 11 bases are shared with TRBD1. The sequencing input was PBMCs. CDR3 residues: CASSDLGTGGGNIQYF. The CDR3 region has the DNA TGCGCCAGCAGCGATCTCGGGACAGGGGGTGGCAACATTCAGTACTTC.